These T cell receptor beta chains were read from a single sample in a study of T cell responses to AZD1222 COVID-19 vaccine. Clones were sequenced by immunoSEQ multiplex PCR, and TCRdb holds only the in-frame ones, with some missing. Here the sample spans about 120,000 clones, around 87% being singletons. Sample: peripheral blood, taken on day 0 of AZD1222 vaccination. These receptors were obtained from an adult in good health. The CDR3 runs from the conserved cysteine through the conserved F or W. The D gene is left open where the match is weak. The size field is filled for only some rows; it gives once, few, many or a size class.

TRBD2	TRBJ2-7	TRBV10-3	-	CAISDRLAGYEQYF	TGTGCCATCAGTGACAGACTAGCGGGCTACGAGCAGTACTTC
-	TRBJ2-7	TRBV7-2	few	CASSLAGGRYEQYF	TGTGCCAGCAGCTTAGCGGGAGGCCGCTACGAGCAGTACTTC
TRBD2	TRBJ2-1	TRBV6-2/TRBV6-3	-	CASSYRTTSGGPPEQFF	TGTGCCAGCAGTTACCGAACCACTAGCGGGGGCCCCCCGGAGCAGTTCTTC
-	TRBJ2-5	TRBV5-4	-	CASSLSTEQYF	TGTGCCAGCAGCTTATCAACGGAGCAGTACTTC
TRBD2	TRBJ2-1	TRBV29-1	-	CSVNSGSLNEQFF	TGCAGCGTCAATAGCGGGAGCCTCAATGAGCAGTTCTTC
TRBD2	TRBJ2-1	TRBV9	-	CASSVGLAGPSSYNEQFF	TGTGCCAGCAGCGTAGGACTAGCGGGCCCCAGCTCCTACAATGAGCAGTTCTTC
-	TRBJ1-1	TRBV7-6	-	CASSKELNTEAFF	TGTGCCAGCAGCAAGGAACTGAACACTGAAGCTTTCTTT
TRBD1	TRBJ2-7	TRBV19	once	CASRDRGKNEQYF	TGTGCCAGTCGGGACAGGGGTAAAAACGAGCAGTACTTC
TRBD1	TRBJ2-7	TRBV29-1	-	CSVSAGTGGSEQYF	TGCAGCGTTTCCGCCGGGACAGGGGGTTCCGAGCAGTACTTC
TRBD2	TRBJ2-3	TRBV28	-	CASSLSQREIF	TGTGCCAGCAGTTTATCCCAGCGGGAGATCTTT
TRBD2	TRBJ2-3	TRBV6-4	-	CASSLTSGSTDTQYF	TGTGCCAGCAGCCTGACTAGCGGGAGCACAGATACGCAGTATTTT
-	TRBJ2-7	TRBV25-1	-	CASSVQAGEQYF	TGTGCCAGCAGTGTTCAGGCCGGCGAGCAGTACTTC
-	TRBJ1-5	TRBV5-8	-	CASTNRGAQHF	TGTGCCAGCACCAACCGGGGGGCCCAGCATTTT
TRBD1	TRBJ1-6	TRBV28	-	CASRTQGAGNSPLHF	TGTGCCAGCAGGACACAGGGGGCTGGTAATTCACCCCTCCACTTT
-	TRBJ2-7	TRBV12-3/TRBV12-4	-	CASIMTRSYEQYF	TGTGCCAGCATTATGACACGATCCTACGAGCAGTACTTC
-	TRBJ2-3	TRBV5-1	-	CASRTVGRDSRTDTQYF	TGCGCCAGCAGAACAGTAGGGCGGGACAGCCGCACAGATACGCAGTATTTT
-	TRBJ2-1	TRBV6-5	once	CASRASELYNEQFF	TGTGCCAGCAGGGCCAGCGAACTATACAATGAGCAGTTCTTC
-	TRBJ1-4	TRBV19	few	CASSIAGSPEKLFF	TGTGCCAGTAGTATAGCTGGTTCACCCGAAAAACTGTTTTTT
-	TRBJ2-5	TRBV18	-	CASSPRAHMTIQETQYF	TGTGCCAGCTCACCAAGGGCGCACATGACTATCCAAGAGACCCAGTACTTC
-	TRBJ2-1	TRBV6-2/TRBV6-3	-	CASSPWFNEQFF	TGTGCCAGCAGTCCCTGGTTCAATGAGCAGTTCTTC
TRBD1	TRBJ2-7	TRBV6-6	-	CASSLPRQGAPHEQYF	TGTGCCAGCAGCTTACCTAGACAGGGGGCGCCCCACGAGCAGTACTTC
-	TRBJ1-2	TRBV7-9	-	CASSFQGTPALGYTF	TGTGCCAGCAGCTTCCAGGGGACTCCAGCCCTTGGCTACACCTTC
-	TRBJ1-2	TRBV3-1/TRBV3-2	-	CASRPDSRYYGYTF	TGTGCCAGCAGGCCGGACAGTAGATACTATGGCTACACCTTC
-	TRBJ1-2	TRBV3-1/TRBV3-2	once	CASSQTLREGYGYTF	TGTGCCAGCAGCCAAACTCTCAGGGAAGGCTATGGCTACACCTTC
-	TRBJ1-1	TRBV2	once	CASSEAPNTEAFF	TGTGCCAGCAGTGAAGCGCCTAACACTGAAGCTTTCTTT
-	TRBJ1-5	TRBV7-8	-	CASSTTFSGAKAQHF	TGTGCCAGCAGTACTACCTTTTCGGGGGCAAAGGCCCAGCATTTT
-	TRBJ2-6	TRBV24-1	once	CATSDPRRDSGANVLTF	TGTGCCACCAGTGATCCGAGGCGGGACTCTGGGGCCAACGTCCTGACTTTC
-	TRBJ2-5	TRBV19	-	CASSRSTEETQYF	TGTGCCAGTAGCCGAAGCACCGAGGAGACCCAGTACTTC
TRBD1	TRBJ1-2	TRBV29-1	-	CSVETGELYGYTF	TGCAGCGTTGAGACAGGGGAACTGTATGGCTACACCTTC
TRBD1	TRBJ1-5	TRBV7-3	-	CASSLSRGRGHQPQHF	TGTGCCAGCAGCTTATCGCGTGGCAGGGGGCATCAGCCCCAGCATTTT
-	TRBJ2-7	TRBV5-1	-	CASSLDRSYEQYF	TGCGCCAGCAGCTTGGATCGTTCCTACGAGCAGTACTTC
-	TRBJ1-2	TRBV7-9	once	CASSTAGLPHYGYTF	TGTGCCAGCAGCACGGCGGGACTCCCCCACTATGGCTACACCTTC
-	TRBJ1-3	TRBV5-5	few	CASSPDTQGNTIYF	TGTGCCAGCAGCCCAGATACTCAGGGAAACACCATATATTTT
-	TRBJ1-2	TRBV28	-	CASSRGYNYGYTF	TGTGCCAGCAGCCGGGGGTATAACTATGGCTACACCTTC
TRBD1	TRBJ2-7	TRBV28	-	CASSPPGTDYSYEQYF	TGTGCCAGCAGTCCCCCCGGGACAGACTATTCCTACGAGCAGTACTTC
-	TRBJ1-1	TRBV7-2	few	CASSLAGEWNYEAFF	TGTGCCAGCAGCTTAGCAGGGGAATGGAACTATGAAGCTTTCTTT
-	TRBJ1-2	TRBV7-9	-	CASSLARGYGYTF	TGTGCCAGCAGCTTAGCGCGGGGCTATGGCTACACCTTC